Presented here are 4 T cell receptor beta chains from one specimen sequenced in a study of shared clonotypes between healthy human individuals. Sequencing used immunoSEQ multiplex PCR; TCRdb keeps in-frame clones, though not all of them. The sample holds approximately 1,500,000 clones, 95% to 99% seen once. Sequencing input: naive CD4+ T cells sorted from blood. Stated subset: CD45RA+ positively selected. The receptors derive from a man aged 25-45 years in good health.

The chain recombines TRBV5-5 with TRBJ1-3; unclear D gene. Looked up from germline, CDR1 is SGHKS and CDR2 is YYEKEE (reference sequence). The CDR3 runs to 13 residues. V was shortened by 4 bases and J by 2 bases, with 7 bases between the two germline ends. CDR3 nucleotides: TGTGCCAGCAGCCCAAGGCCTGGAAACACCATATATTTT. It translates to CASSPRPGNTIYF.

This chain connects TRBV18 to TRBJ2-2; 8 nucleotides align to TRBD1. The junction had 10 bases not matched to a gene; V was cut back by 4 bases and J by 9 bases. Germline-derived CDR1 and CDR2 are KGHSH and LQKENI. This CDR3 has 15 residues. The CDR3 is CASSLYRDRRRELFF. CDR3 DNA: TGTGCCAGCTCACTATACCGGGACAGGCGCCGGGAGCTGTTTTTT.

The chain couples TRBV6-1 to TRBJ2-7, with 7 bases identical to TRBD1. Losses at the gene ends were 6 bases for V and 2 bases for J; bases not matched to a gene: 4. This CDR3 has 13 amino acids. Germline CDR1 reads MNHNS; CDR2 reads SASEGT. CDR3 sequence reads: CASRHRGPYEQYF. CDR3 nucleotide sequence: TGTGCCAGCAGACACAGGGGTCCCTACGAGCAGTACTTC.

The rearrangement links TRBV4-1 to TRBJ2-1, with 9 bases aligning to TRBD2. The CDR3 runs to 15 residues. Germline values: CDR1 MGHRA, CDR2 YSYEKL. After removal of 4 bases from V and 9 bases from J, the junction contained 10 bases not matched to a gene. The CDR3 loop reads CASSPYSGSSGEQFF. CDR3 nucleotides: TGCGCCAGCAGCCCCTATAGCGGGAGTAGCGGTGAGCAGTTCTTC.